What follows is one T cell receptor beta chain and its context. Its antigen is still unknown. Germline assignment: CDR1 SGHVS and CDR2 FNYEAQ. Trimming pared 4 bases from V and 6 bases from J, leaving 13 bases between. The CDR3 consists of 14 residues. This record belongs to a study of PD-1 blockade in classical Hodgkin lymphoma. Notes on the study in general: Baseline TCR diversity was reportedly lower in newly diagnosed patients than healthy donors. By C4D1 there was a significant rise in CD4+ TCR diversity but not in CD8+ TCR diversity.

Libraries were prepared by immunoSEQ multiplex PCR; TCRdb keeps only in-frame clonotypes and omits some of them. Of some 95,000 clones in the sample, roughly 89% were seen once. Relapse was seen in all patients after autologous stem cell transplantation, and brentuximab vedotin exposure was variable. Best responses fell into complete response, partial response or progressive disease. The chain couples TRBV7-6 to TRBJ2-1; D perhaps matches TRBD1 (6 bases). The sample here was peripheral blood mononuclear cells (PBMCs), taken before the second cycle of nivolumab. The TCR sequence derives from a human donor with classical Hodgkin lymphoma. In DNA form, the CDR3 reads TGTGCCAGCAGCTCTACAGGGAATGCCAATGAGCAGTTCTTC. Its protein product is CASSSTGNANEQFF.